This T cell receptor beta chain derives from a study of cytomegalovirus exposure and HLA in healthy donors. The study's findings and limits: The availability of immune exposure information extended only to CMV serostatus. Sequencing depth roughly uniform across donors was assumed in presence/absence analyses.

On this clone itself: Antigen unknown.

60 Vbeta and 13 Jbeta primers were used in PCR. The method was immunoSEQ multiplex PCR; TCRdb's version includes in-frame clones alone and lacks a portion of them. This table has hundreds of thousands of clones, about 80% appearing once. There are 11 residues in the CDR3. Trimming cost V 6 bases and J 3 bases, with 5 bases left between them. Germline lookup yields CDR1 MNHEY and CDR2 SVGAGI. Material: PBMCs. The receptor's source is a male donor in good health and CMV-seronegative. The rearrangement links TRBV6-5 to TRBJ1-2; a possible D gene is TRBD1 (5 bases). CDR3 sequence (DNA): TGTGCCAGCAGGACAGACTATGGCTACACCTTC. Protein product: CASRTDYGYTF.